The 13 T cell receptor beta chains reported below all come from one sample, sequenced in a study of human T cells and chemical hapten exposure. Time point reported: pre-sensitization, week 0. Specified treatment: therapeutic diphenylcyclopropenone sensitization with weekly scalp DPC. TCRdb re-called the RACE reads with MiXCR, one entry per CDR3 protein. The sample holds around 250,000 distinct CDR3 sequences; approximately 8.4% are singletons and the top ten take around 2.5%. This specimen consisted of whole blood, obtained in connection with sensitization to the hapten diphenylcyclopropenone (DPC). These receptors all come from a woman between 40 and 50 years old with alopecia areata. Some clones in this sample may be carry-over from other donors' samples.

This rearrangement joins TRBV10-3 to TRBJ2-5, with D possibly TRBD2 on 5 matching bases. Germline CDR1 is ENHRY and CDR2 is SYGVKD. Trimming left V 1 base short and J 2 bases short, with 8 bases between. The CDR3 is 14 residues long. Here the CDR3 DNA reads TGTGCCATCAGTGAGTTGGAGGCACAAGAGACCCAGTACTTC. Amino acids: CAISELEAQETQYF.

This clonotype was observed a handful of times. DNA of the CDR3: TGCAGCTACCTGGATCGGGAGGAAGGCACCGGGGAGCTGTTTTTT. Its protein is CSYLDREEGTGELFF. The gene calls are TRBV29-1 and TRBJ2-2, with 7 bases identical to TRBD2. Germline CDR1 and CDR2: SQVTM and ANQGSEA. The CDR3 runs 15 residues. V lost 8 bases, J lost 4 bases, and 13 bases stayed unmatched.

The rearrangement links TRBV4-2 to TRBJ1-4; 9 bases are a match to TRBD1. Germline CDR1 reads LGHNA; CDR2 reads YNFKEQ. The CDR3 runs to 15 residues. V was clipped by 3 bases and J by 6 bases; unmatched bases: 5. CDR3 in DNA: TGTGCCAGCAGCCAGGGCGACAGGGGGTATGAAAAACTGTTTTTT. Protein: CASSQGDRGYEKLFF.

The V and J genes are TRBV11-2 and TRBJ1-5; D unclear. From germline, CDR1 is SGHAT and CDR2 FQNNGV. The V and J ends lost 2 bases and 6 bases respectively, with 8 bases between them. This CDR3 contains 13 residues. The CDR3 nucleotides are TGTGCCAGCAGCTTATCCCTTAGTCAGCCCCAGCATTTT. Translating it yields CASSLSLSQPQHF.

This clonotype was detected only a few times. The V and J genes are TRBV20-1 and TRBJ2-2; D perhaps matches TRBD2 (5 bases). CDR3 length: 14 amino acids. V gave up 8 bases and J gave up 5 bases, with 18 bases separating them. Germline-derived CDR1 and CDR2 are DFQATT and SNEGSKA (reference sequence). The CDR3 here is CSTNKPLGTGELFF. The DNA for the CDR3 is TGCAGTACCAACAAACCACTAGGGACCGGGGAGCTGTTTTTT.

The CDR3 here is CASSQALEAFF. CDR3 coding DNA: TGCGCCAGCAGTCAGGCGTTGGAAGCTTTCTTT. This chain joins TRBV10-1 and TRBJ1-1; D uncertain. Germline values: CDR1 WNHNN, CDR2 SYGVQD (reference sequence). This CDR3 is 11 amino acids long. Trimming removed 5 bases from V and 8 bases from J, with 9 bases in between.

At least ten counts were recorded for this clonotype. The CDR3: CASFSGTTDTQYF. Written as DNA, the CDR3 is TGTGCCAGCTTCAGCGGGACCACAGATACGCAGTATTTT. This rearrangement joins TRBV18 to TRBJ2-3, with 7 bases fitting TRBD2. V gave up 7 bases and J gave up 2 bases; unmatched junction bases: 3. Germline V gives CDR1 KGHSH, CDR2 LQKENI. The CDR3 has 13 residues.

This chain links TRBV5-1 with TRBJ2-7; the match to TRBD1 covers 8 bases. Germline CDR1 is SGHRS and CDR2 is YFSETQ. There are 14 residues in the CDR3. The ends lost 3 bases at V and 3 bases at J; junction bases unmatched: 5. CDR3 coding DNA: TGCGCCAGCAGCTCACAGGGGGGCATCTACGAGCAGTACTTC. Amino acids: CASSSQGGIYEQYF.

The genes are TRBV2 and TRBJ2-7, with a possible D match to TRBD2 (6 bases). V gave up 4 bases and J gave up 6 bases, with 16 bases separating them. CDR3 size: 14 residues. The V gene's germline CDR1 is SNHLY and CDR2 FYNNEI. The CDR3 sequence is CASSAVRTGGEQYF. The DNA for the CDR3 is TGTGCCAGCAGTGCAGTGAGAACCGGGGGCGAGCAGTACTTC. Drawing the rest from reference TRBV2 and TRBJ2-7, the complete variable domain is EPEVTQTPSHQVTQMGQEVILRCVPISNHLYFYWYRQILGQKVEFLVSFYNNEISEKSEIFDDQFSVERPDGSNFTLKIRSTKLEDSAMYFCASSAVRTGGEQYFGPGTRLTVT.

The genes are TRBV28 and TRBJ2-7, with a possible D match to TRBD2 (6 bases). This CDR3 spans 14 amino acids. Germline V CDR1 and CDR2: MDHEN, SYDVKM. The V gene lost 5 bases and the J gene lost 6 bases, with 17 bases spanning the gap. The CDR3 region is CASSKAGLGGEQYF. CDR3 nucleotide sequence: TGTGCCAGCAGTAAAGCAGGGCTCGGGGGCGAGCAGTACTTC.

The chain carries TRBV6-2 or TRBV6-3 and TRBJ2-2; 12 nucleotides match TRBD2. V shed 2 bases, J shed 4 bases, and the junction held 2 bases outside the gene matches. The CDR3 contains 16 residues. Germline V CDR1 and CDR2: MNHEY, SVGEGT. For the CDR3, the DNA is TGTGCCAGCAGTTACCTAGCGGGAGGGGCCACCGGGGAGCTGTTTTTT. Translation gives CASSYLAGGATGELFF.

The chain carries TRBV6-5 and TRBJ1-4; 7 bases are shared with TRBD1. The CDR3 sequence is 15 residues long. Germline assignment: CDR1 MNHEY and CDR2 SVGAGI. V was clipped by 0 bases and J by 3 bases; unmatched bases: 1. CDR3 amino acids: CASSYSTGPNEKLFF. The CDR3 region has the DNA TGTGCCAGCAGTTACTCGACAGGGCCTAATGAAAAACTGTTTTTT.

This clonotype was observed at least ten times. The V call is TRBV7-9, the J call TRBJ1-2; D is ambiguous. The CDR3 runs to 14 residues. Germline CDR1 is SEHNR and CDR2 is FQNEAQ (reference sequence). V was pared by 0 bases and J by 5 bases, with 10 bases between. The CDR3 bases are TGTGCCAGCAGCTTAGCAGGCACTACTTATGGCTACACCTTC. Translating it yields CASSLAGTTYGYTF.